The next 11 T cell receptor beta chains were all read from a single sample in a study of T cell changes during pregnancy in multiple sclerosis (dated by TCRdb to about 2019). The protocol used for the library was the immunoSEQ multiplex PCR assay. The immuneACCESS repertoire file appears here via TCRdb, limited to in-frame rearrangements. These files lack a portion of the clones; in checked studies, under half of the deficit traces to unresolved V genes, and the cause of the others is not known. Within this sample are approximately 40,000 clones, with about 88% of them counted one time only. Approximately 0.51% of the sample comes from the top ten. The sample in question was CD4+ T cells from peripheral blood mononuclear cells, obtained in the first trimester of pregnancy. The source of these receptors is a female donor with multiple sclerosis, enrolled in a pregnancy study.

V usage is TRBV5-1 and J usage is TRBJ1-2; 7 bases fit TRBD1. Losses at the gene ends were 0 bases for V and 13 bases for J; bases not matched to a gene: 3. The germline gives CDR1 SGHRS, CDR2 YFSETQ. This CDR3 contains 11 residues. The CDR3 region has the DNA TGCGCCAGCAGCTTGGAGGGGGCCCTCACCTTC. The encoded protein is CASSLEGALTF.

This rearrangement joins TRBV6-5 to TRBJ1-4; D is unclear. Germline-derived CDR1 and CDR2 are MNHEY and SVGAGI. The CDR3 sequence is 15 residues long. V lost 2 bases, J lost 6 bases, and 13 bases lay in between. CDR3 region: CASSYDRSPYEKLFF. CDR3 coding DNA: TGTGCCAGCAGTTACGATCGGAGTCCATATGAAAAACTGTTTTTT.

The rearrangement links TRBV6-9 to TRBJ2-7; 9 nucleotides agree with TRBD1. Trimming at V came to 4 bases and at J to 6 bases, leaving 7 bases not matched to a gene. Germline CDR1 is MNHGY and CDR2 is SVAAGI. The CDR3 runs 14 residues. CDR3 protein: CASSSGRTGVEQYF. Here the CDR3 DNA reads TGTGCCAGCAGTTCCGGACGGACAGGGGTCGAGCAGTACTTC.

The sample holds one count of this clone. This chain links TRBV10-3 with TRBJ2-1, with TRBD2 matching 8 bases. The junction had 19 bases not matched to a gene; V was cut back by 5 bases and J by 10 bases. The CDR3 totals 17 residues. Germline values: CDR1 ENHRY, CDR2 SYGVKD. The CDR3 sequence: CAISQNSPGLVRHEQFF. The CDR3 nucleotides are TGTGCCATCAGTCAGAATTCCCCGGGACTAGTAAGACACGAGCAGTTCTTC.

The chain has TRBV18 and TRBJ1-1; D gene unclear. Trimming shortened V by 3 bases and J by 14 bases, and 19 bases separated the two germline ends. There are 13 residues in the CDR3. Germline CDR1 is KGHSH and CDR2 is LQKENI. The CDR3 loop reads CASSPSSGPEPFF. The CDR3 DNA sequence: TGTGCCAGCTCACCGTCTAGTGGCCCAGAACCCTTCTTT.

CDR3 coding DNA: TGTGCCAGCAGCCTCCGACTTCAAAGCACAGATACGCAGTATTTT. Its protein is CASSLRLQSTDTQYF. The chain employs TRBV2 and TRBJ2-3, with D hard to call. The germline V and J ends were trimmed by 6 bases and 0 bases, with 13 bases remaining between them. This CDR3 has 15 amino acids. CDR1 is SNHLY, CDR2 FYNNEI, per germline. Supplemented by reference TRBV2 and TRBJ2-3, the full variable domain reads EPEVTQTPSHQVTQMGQEVILRCVPISNHLYFYWYRQILGQKVEFLVSFYNNEISEKSEIFDDQFSVERPDGSNFTLKIRSTKLEDSAMYFCASSLRLQSTDTQYFGPGTRLTVL.

The CDR3 DNA sequence: TGTGCCAGCAGGGGGGGAAGCAATCAGCCCCAGCATTTT. Translated: CASRGGSNQPQHF. This chain connects TRBV28 to TRBJ1-5, with D maybe TRBD1 (5 bases). CDR3 length: 13 residues. With 6 bases removed from V and 1 base from J, the gap between germline ends came to 7 bases. Looked up from germline, CDR1 is MDHEN and CDR2 is SYDVKM.

The V and J genes are TRBV7-9 and TRBJ2-6; no clear D. V gave up 4 bases and J gave up 1 base, with 2 bases separating them. Germline V gene data show CDR1 as SEHNR and CDR2 as FQNEAQ (reference sequence). The CDR3 contains 13 residues. CDR3 sequence (DNA): TGTGCCAGCAGCTCTTCTGGGGCCAACGTCCTGACTTTC. Encoded protein: CASSSSGANVLTF.

The rearrangement joins TRBV7-2 to TRBJ2-3; the match to TRBD1 covers 11 bases. This CDR3 region has 16 residues. In germline, CDR1 is SGHTA, CDR2 FQGNSA. V lost 2 bases to trimming and J lost 8 bases; unmatched junction nucleotides: 9. As DNA, the CDR3 is TGTGCCAGCAGCTTAATTGGTACGGGACAGGGGGGTACGCAGTATTTT. As protein: CASSLIGTGQGGTQYF.

The chain combines TRBV29-1 with TRBJ2-3, with 10 bases aligning to TRBD2. Germline loops: CDR1 SQVTM, CDR2 ANQGSEA. This CDR3 has 17 amino acids. V gave up 4 bases and J gave up 3 bases; unmatched junction bases: 13. The CDR3 here is CSVGRLAGEGVTDTQYF. The CDR3 coding sequence is TGCAGCGTTGGTCGGCTAGCGGGAGAAGGGGTAACAGATACGCAGTATTTT.

V usage is TRBV4-2 and J usage is TRBJ2-7; D is uncertain. The CDR3 consists of 15 residues. CDR1 is LGHNA, CDR2 YNFKEQ, per germline. V was clipped by 1 base and J by 4 bases, with 14 bases between them. CDR3 region: CASSQVGPSNYEQYF. CDR3 sequence (DNA): TGTGCCAGCAGCCAAGTTGGCCCCTCGAATTACGAGCAGTACTTC.